This T cell receptor beta chain was recorded in a study of CD8 T cells in ankylosing spondylitis (dated by TCRdb to the late 2010s). Study-wide context: The study profiled T cell receptor beta repertoires in healthy donors and ankylosing spondylitis patients to find disease-linked TCR variants. Peripheral blood samples were taken, and synovial fluid was additionally collected from ankylosing spondylitis patients. In total, the full study cohort was made up of 100 to 140 healthy donors and 25 or so ankylosing spondylitis patients. Beyond this particular receptor, the publication reports: A TCR beta motif made up of several highly homologous amino acid variants appeared to be characteristic of blood from ankylosing spondylitis patients. In peripheral blood, the disease-linked clones were found at relatively low frequencies and had a CD8+ phenotype. Some TCR beta motif variants had previously been reported in synovial fluid and blood of reactive arthritis patients, which suggested common disease-initiation mechanisms. The disease-linked clones were reported as significantly enriched in matched synovial fluid samples from ankylosing spondylitis patients.

V is cut back by 4 bases and J by 6 bases, with 8 bases in the junction unmatched. According to the germline V gene, CDR1 reads KGHSH and CDR2 reads LQKENI. The CDR3 contains 15 residues, cysteine and phenylalanine counted. Only the CDR3 DNA stays, 45 bases, in frame from base 1. Sequencing instrument: Illumina MiSeq. TCR beta libraries were prepared by quantitative 5'-RACE with molecular barcodes. In the paper's pipeline: To identify disease-linked TCR variants, a new computational method was used, one built on a probabilistic model of VDJ rearrangement. TCRdb reprocessed the public reads (quality trimming at Q25 with fastp, clone calling with MiXCR) and kept in-frame beta chains. Rows matching on CDR3 protein sequence are summarized as one entry with the most common DNA and genes. The V and J calls follow TCRdb's processing rather than the paper's. The sample table contains some 30,000 distinct CDR3 sequences; only one count was recorded for 14% of them. The top ten constitute 36% of the sample.

With respect to this clonotype: The specificity of this receptor is unknown. There are no base qualities to consult, and no much larger clone falls within one base.

Sequencing was performed on blood. The clonotype was recovered from a male donor with ankylosing spondylitis or in good health (not recorded which). This receptor chain uses TRBV18 and TRBJ2-1, with TRBD1 matching 8 junction bases. CDR3 sequence: CASSLRDRSINEQFF. The nucleotide sequence is given as TGTGCCAGCTCACTCCGGGACAGGTCGATCAATGAGCAGTTCTTC.